The 20 T cell receptor beta chains below were found in one sample sequenced in a study of molecular identifiers for immune sequencing clone quantification (dated by TCRdb to the late 2010s). Libraries came from PCR. Instrument on record: NextSeq 500. TCRdb reprocessing: public reads trimmed at Q25 with fastp, clones called with MiXCR, in-frame beta chains kept. When rows share a CDR3 protein, they turn into one entry using the most common DNA and genes. This sample lists 300,000 to 400,000 distinct CDR3 sequences; roughly a quarter were detected once. Jointly, the top ten make up 0.74% of the sample. The sequenced sample consisted of naive CD8+ T cells from blood, with Jurkat cell RNA spiked in. The cell subset or site label, read with the paper, signifies: FACS-sorted CD8+CD4-CCR7+CD45RA+ naive T cells. These receptors were obtained from a human donor in good health. Some libraries in this study had Jurkat cell RNA spiked in.

The V gene is TRBV27, the J gene TRBJ2-3; tentatively, D is TRBD2 (5 bases). CDR1 MNHEY and CDR2 SMNVEV come from the germline V gene (reference sequence). The CDR3 consists of 17 residues. V lost 2 bases, J lost 2 bases, and 17 bases lay in between. The CDR3 sequence is CASSLNSRSGYTDTQYF. The CDR3 region has the DNA TGTGCCAGCAGTTTAAATTCCAGAAGCGGATACACAGATACGCAGTATTTT.

This clonotype came up many times. The CDR3 sequence: CSANSFRGFGTEAFF. The CDR3 DNA sequence: TGCAGTGCTAATAGTTTTCGGGGATTCGGCACTGAAGCTTTCTTT. This sequence joins TRBV20-1 and TRBJ1-1; no clear D gene. Germline V gene lookup returns CDR1 DFQATT and CDR2 SNEGSKA (reference sequence). V lost 4 bases and J lost 4, with 19 bases in between. The length of the CDR3 is 15 residues.

This clonotype was observed many times. This chain links TRBV28 with TRBJ1-1; no definite D call. CDR3 length: 14 amino acids. The V end was cut by 3 bases, the J end by 4 bases, with 12 bases between. Germline loops: CDR1 MDHEN, CDR2 SYDVKM. For the CDR3, the DNA is TGTGCCAGCAGTTTTCGTGTGGGTACCACTGAAGCTTTCTTT. As protein: CASSFRVGTTEAFF. Together with reference TRBV28 and TRBJ1-1, the CDR3 gives the full variable domain: DVKVTQSSRYLVKRTGEKVFLECVQDMDHENMFWYRQDPGLGLRLIYFSYDVKMKEKGDIPEGYSVSREKKERFSLILESASTNQTSMYLCASSFRVGTTEAFFGQGTRLTVV.

There are many counts of this clonotype. The rearrangement links TRBV7-9 to TRBJ1-1; the D is unclear. Germline loops: CDR1 SEHNR, CDR2 FQNEAQ (reference sequence). The CDR3 consists of 13 residues. With 4 bases removed from V and 4 bases from J, the gap between germline ends came to 10 bases. CDR3 coding DNA: TGTGCCAGCAGCTCGCCCTTGGGCACTGAAGCTTTCTTT. This encodes CASSSPLGTEAFF.

This clonotype has at least ten counts. The genes are TRBV28 and TRBJ1-6, with 12 bases fitting TRBD1. With V trimmed by 1 base and J by 10 bases, 8 bases remained unmatched. This CDR3 comprises 17 residues. Germline CDR1 MDHEN, CDR2 SYDVKM. The CDR3 spells CASSLSPGQGARSPLHF. For the CDR3, the DNA is TGTGCCAGCAGTTTATCGCCGGGACAGGGGGCGAGGTCACCCCTCCACTTT.

Of note for this clonotype: This may come from a read error, since a much larger clone is one base off. The V gene is TRBV18, the J gene TRBJ2-7, with D tentatively TRBD1 or TRBD2 (5 bases each). CDR1 and CDR2 (germline): KGHSH, LQKENI. V was pared by 2 bases and J by 5 bases, with 19 bases between. The CDR3 has 16 amino acids. The CDR3 nucleotides read TGTGCCAGCTCACCATATGGTCGGGGCCTTTTCAACGAGCAGTACTTC. It encodes CASSPYGRGLFNEQYF.

This clonotype has ten or more counts. This chain joins TRBV29-1 and TRBJ1-1; 7 nucleotides line up with TRBD1. CDR1 and CDR2 (germline): SQVTM, ANQGSEA. CDR3 length: 11 amino acids. V lost 3 bases to trimming and J lost 6 bases; unmatched junction nucleotides: 1. CDR3 sequence (DNA): TGCAGCGTTGAGGGGACAGCTGAAGCTTTCTTT. This encodes CSVEGTAEAFF.

This clonotype was counted ten times or more. The chain employs TRBV7-9 and TRBJ1-4, with D perhaps TRBD1 (5 bases). The CDR3 has 14 residues. V was clipped by 3 bases and J by 4 bases, with 9 bases between them. Germline-derived CDR1 and CDR2 are SEHNR and FQNEAQ (reference sequence). CDR3 region: CASSFGHDNEKLFF. CDR3 coding DNA: TGTGCCAGCAGCTTCGGACACGATAATGAAAAACTGTTTTTT.

About this clonotype: It may be a read error: a sequence one base away is much more abundant. The chain uses TRBV5-6 and TRBJ2-7; 13 bases map to TRBD2. CDR3 size: 14 residues. The germline V gene has CDR1 SGHDT and CDR2 YYEEEE. The CDR3 is CASSPGLAGDPPGF. The CDR3 DNA sequence: TGTGCCAGCAGCCCAGGACTAGCGGGAGATCCCCCAGGGTTC.

This sequence joins TRBV7-9 and TRBJ2-5, with a possible D match to TRBD1 (5 bases). Looked up from germline, CDR1 is SEHNR and CDR2 is FQNEAQ (reference sequence). V gave up 5 bases and J gave up 2 bases, with 15 bases separating them. This CDR3 has 15 residues. This CDR3 reads CASSLPQGFQETQYF. The CDR3 DNA reads as TGTGCCAGCAGCCTACCCCAGGGATTTCAAGAGACCCAGTACTTC.

As for this clonotype: This could be a read error, since a much larger clone is one nucleotide away. This chain links TRBV7-9 with TRBJ2-5; 8 nucleotides line up with TRBD1. The CDR3 covers 15 residues. The J segment lost 4 bases and the V segment lost 4 bases, leaving 8 bases of the junction unmatched. Germline CDR1 SEHNR, CDR2 FQNEAQ (reference sequence). CDR3 loop: CASSSTARGRETQYF. The DNA for the CDR3 is TGTGCCAGCAGCTCCACCGCCAGGGGGCGAGAGACCCAGTACTTC. Supplemented by reference TRBV7-9 and TRBJ2-5, the full variable domain reads DTGVSQNPRHKITKRGQNVTFRCDPISEHNRLYWYRQTLGQGPEFLTYFQNEAQLEKSRLLSDRFSAERPKGSFSTLEIQRTEQGDSAMYLCASSSTARGRETQYFGPGTRLLVL.

In its sample, this clonotype was seen many times. The chain couples TRBV29-1 to TRBJ2-7; D unresolved. Germline V gives CDR1 SQVTM, CDR2 ANQGSEA. Trimming removed 4 bases from V and 4 bases from J, with 5 bases in between. This CDR3 spans 10 amino acids. The DNA of the CDR3 is TGCAGCGTTGTCGAATACGAGCAGTACTTC. Translated, it gives CSVVEYEQYF.

A word on this clonotype: This may be a read error: a much more frequent sequence differs by one nucleotide. The chain recombines TRBV2 with TRBJ1-1, with a weak D call TRBD1 (5 bases). The CDR3 has 11 amino acids. CDR1 is SNHLY and CDR2 is FYNNEI in the germline V gene. The CDR3 loop is CASVDWTGALF. In DNA, the CDR3 is TGTGCCAGCGTCGACTGGACTGGGGCTCTCTTT.

In its sample, this clonotype was seen a few times. The chain has TRBV11-3 and TRBJ1-1; unclear D gene. The germline V gene encodes CDR1 SGHNT and CDR2 YENEEA. The V end was cut by 3 bases, the J end by 3 bases, with 8 bases between. The CDR3 totals 13 residues. CDR3 loop: CASSLRRYTEAFF. The CDR3 DNA is TGTGCCAGCAGCTTGCGACGGTACACTGAAGCTTTCTTT. The complete variable domain, with remaining parts taken from reference TRBV11-3 and TRBJ1-1, reads EAGVVQSPRYKIIEKKQPVAFWCNPISGHNTLYWYLQNLGQGPELLIRYENEEAVDDSQLPKDRFSAERLKGVDSTLKIQPAELGDSAVYLCASSLRRYTEAFFGQGTRLTVV.

This clonotype occurred a few times. This rearrangement joins TRBV10-3 to TRBJ2-5; no clear D gene. V gave up 2 bases and J gave up 4 bases, with 11 bases separating them. This CDR3 is 14 amino acids long. Per germline, CDR1 ENHRY and CDR2 SYGVKD. CDR3 nucleotide sequence: TGTGCCATCAGTGAGCCGGACCTGGGAGAGACCCAGTACTTC. It yields the protein CAISEPDLGETQYF.

CDR3 in amino acids: CSGRDVYGYTF. As DNA, the CDR3 is TGCAGCGGGCGGGACGTCTATGGCTACACCTTC. The rearrangement uses TRBV29-1 and TRBJ1-2, with D maybe TRBD1 (5 bases). Looked up from germline, CDR1 is SQVTM and CDR2 is ANQGSEA. The length of the CDR3 is 11 residues. V lost 7 bases and J lost 4, with 10 bases in between.

There are many counts of this clonotype. The chain links TRBV28 to TRBJ1-4; TRBD1 might be the D (5 bases). The germline CDR1 and CDR2 sequences are MDHEN and SYDVKM. This CDR3 contains 13 residues. V shed 2 bases and J shed 5 bases, with 6 bases lying between them. CDR3: CASSLRGNEKLFF. The CDR3 DNA is TGTGCCAGCAGTTTACGGGGGAATGAAAAACTGTTTTTT.

This clonotype was counted a few times. The V gene is TRBV5-5, the J gene TRBJ1-1; D call uncertain. This CDR3 is 13 amino acids long. CDR1 and CDR2 from the germline V gene are SGHKS and YYEKEE (reference sequence). The germline V and J ends were trimmed by 5 bases and 4 bases, with 12 bases remaining between them. CDR3 sequence: CASRYRLGTEAFF. CDR3 DNA: TGTGCCAGCAGATACCGTCTGGGCACTGAAGCTTTCTTT.

This clonotype was picked up many times. The chain uses TRBV27 and TRBJ2-2; perhaps TRBD1 as D (5 bases). The CDR3 is made up of 14 amino acids. Germline values: CDR1 MNHEY, CDR2 SMNVEV (reference sequence). Trimming left V 3 bases short and J 1 base short, with 6 bases between. CDR3 DNA sequence: TGTGCCAGCAGTTTTACAGGGAACACCGGGGAGCTGTTTTTT. Protein sequence: CASSFTGNTGELFF.

This clonotype has only a few counts. This rearrangement joins TRBV15 to TRBJ2-5; D may be TRBD1 or TRBD2 (6 bases each). Germline V CDR1 and CDR2: LNHNV, YYDKDF (reference sequence). The V end was cut by 4 bases, the J end by 5 bases, with 14 bases between. CDR3 length equals 14 residues. CDR3: CATSTLSGAETQYF. The CDR3 DNA is TGTGCCACCAGCACCCTATCGGGGGCGGAGACCCAGTACTTC.